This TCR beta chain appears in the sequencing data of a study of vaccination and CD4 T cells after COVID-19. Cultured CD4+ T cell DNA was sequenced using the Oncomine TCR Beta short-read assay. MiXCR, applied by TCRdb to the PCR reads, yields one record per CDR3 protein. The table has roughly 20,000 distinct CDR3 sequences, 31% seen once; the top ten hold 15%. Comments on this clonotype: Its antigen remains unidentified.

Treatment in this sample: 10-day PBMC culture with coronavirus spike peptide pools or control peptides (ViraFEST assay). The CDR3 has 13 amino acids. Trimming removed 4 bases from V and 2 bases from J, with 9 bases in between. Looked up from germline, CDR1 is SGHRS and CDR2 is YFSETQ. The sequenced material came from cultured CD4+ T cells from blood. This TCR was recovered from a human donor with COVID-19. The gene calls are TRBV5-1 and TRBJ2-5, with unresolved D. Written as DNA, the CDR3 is TGCGCCAGCAGCAGCCAGCCTCAAGAGACCCAGTACTTC. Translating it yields CASSSQPQETQYF.